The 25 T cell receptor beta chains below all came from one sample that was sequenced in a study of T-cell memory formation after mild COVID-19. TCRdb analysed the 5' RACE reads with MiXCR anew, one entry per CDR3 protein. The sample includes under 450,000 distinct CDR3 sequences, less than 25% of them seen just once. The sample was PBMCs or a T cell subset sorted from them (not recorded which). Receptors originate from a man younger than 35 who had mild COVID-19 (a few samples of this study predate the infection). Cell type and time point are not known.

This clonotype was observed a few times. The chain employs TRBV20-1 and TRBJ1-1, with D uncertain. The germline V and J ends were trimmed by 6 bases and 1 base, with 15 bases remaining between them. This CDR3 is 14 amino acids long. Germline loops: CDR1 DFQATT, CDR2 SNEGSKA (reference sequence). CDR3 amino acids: CSAPWLSENTEAFF. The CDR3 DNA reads TGCAGTGCCCCCTGGCTGAGCGAGAACACTGAAGCTTTCTTT.

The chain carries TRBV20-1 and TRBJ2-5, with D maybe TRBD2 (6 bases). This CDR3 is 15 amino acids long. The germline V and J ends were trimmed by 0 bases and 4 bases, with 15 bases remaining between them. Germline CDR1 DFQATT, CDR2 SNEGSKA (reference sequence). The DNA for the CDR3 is TGCAGTGCTAGAGAGAGGGGACTGGGGGTAGAGACCCAGTACTTC. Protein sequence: CSARERGLGVETQYF.

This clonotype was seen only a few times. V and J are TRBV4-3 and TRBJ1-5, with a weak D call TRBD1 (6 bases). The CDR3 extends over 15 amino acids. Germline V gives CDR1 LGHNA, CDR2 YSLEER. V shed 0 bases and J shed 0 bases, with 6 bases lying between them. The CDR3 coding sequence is TGCGCCAGCAGCCAAGAACAGGGTAGCAATCAGCCCCAGCATTTT. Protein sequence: CASSQEQGSNQPQHF.

The CDR3 loop reads CASSALRGTGELFF. The CDR3 DNA follows: TGTGCCAGCAGCGCTTTACGTGGCACCGGGGAGCTGTTTTTT. The chain carries TRBV7-9 and TRBJ2-2, with D unclear. This CDR3 has 14 residues. CDR1 SEHNR and CDR2 FQNEAQ come from the germline V gene (reference sequence). Trimming removed 5 bases at V and 4 bases at J, with 11 bases between. The variable domain in full, with the rest retrieved from reference TRBV7-9 and TRBJ2-2, is DTGVSQNPRHKITKRGQNVTFRCDPISEHNRLYWYRQTLGQGPEFLTYFQNEAQLEKSRLLSDRFSAERPKGSFSTLEIQRTEQGDSAMYLCASSALRGTGELFFGEGSRLTVL.

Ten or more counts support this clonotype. The CDR3 coding sequence is TGCGCCAGCAGCCGAGGGGAAGGTGGGAGGCAGAACTATGGCTACACCTTC. Translating it yields CASSRGEGGRQNYGYTF. V is TRBV5-1 and J is TRBJ1-2; D perhaps matches TRBD1 (5 bases). There are 17 residues in the CDR3. Germline V gives CDR1 SGHRS, CDR2 YFSETQ. V was cut by 4 bases and J by 2 bases, with 21 bases left in between.

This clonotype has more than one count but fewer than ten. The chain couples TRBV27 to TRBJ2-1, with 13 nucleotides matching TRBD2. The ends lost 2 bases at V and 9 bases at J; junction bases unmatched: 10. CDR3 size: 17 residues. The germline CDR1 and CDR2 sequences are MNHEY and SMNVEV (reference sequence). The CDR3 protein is CASSLVLAGGPSAEQFF. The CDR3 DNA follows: TGTGCCAGCAGTTTAGTACTAGCGGGGGGGCCGTCAGCTGAGCAGTTCTTC.

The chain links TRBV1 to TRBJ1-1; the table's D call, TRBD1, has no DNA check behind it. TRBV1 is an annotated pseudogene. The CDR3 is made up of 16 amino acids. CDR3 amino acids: CTSSHWTGGTDTEAFF. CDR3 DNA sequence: TGCACCAGCAGCCATTGGACAGGGGGCACGGACACTGAAGCTTTCTTT.

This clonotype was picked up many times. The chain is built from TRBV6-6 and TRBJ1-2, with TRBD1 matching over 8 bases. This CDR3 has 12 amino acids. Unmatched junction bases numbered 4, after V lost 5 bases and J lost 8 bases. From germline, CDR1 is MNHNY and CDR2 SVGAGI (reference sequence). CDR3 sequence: CASSGQGVGYTF. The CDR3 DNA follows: TGTGCCAGCAGTGGACAGGGAGTCGGCTACACCTTC.

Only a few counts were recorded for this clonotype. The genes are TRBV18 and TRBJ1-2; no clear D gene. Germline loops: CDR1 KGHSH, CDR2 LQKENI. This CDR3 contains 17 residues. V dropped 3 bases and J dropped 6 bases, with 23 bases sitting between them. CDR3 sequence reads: CASSPFPGQRPTNGYTF. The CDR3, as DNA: TGTGCCAGCTCACCCTTTCCGGGCCAACGCCCCACTAATGGCTACACCTTC.

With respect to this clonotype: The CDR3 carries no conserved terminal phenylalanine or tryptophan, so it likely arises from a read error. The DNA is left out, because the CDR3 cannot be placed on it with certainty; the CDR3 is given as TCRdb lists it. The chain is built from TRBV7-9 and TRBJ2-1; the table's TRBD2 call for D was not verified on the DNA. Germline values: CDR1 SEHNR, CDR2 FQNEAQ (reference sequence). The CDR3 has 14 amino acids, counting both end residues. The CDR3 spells CASTLGVADLPKCL.

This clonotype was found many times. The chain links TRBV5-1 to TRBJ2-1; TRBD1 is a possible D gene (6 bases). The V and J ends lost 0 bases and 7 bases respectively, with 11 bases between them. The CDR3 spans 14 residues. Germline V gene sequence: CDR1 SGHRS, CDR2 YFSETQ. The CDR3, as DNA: TGCGCCAGCAGCTTGGTGGGGGCGCCAAATGAGCAGTTCTTC. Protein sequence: CASSLVGAPNEQFF.

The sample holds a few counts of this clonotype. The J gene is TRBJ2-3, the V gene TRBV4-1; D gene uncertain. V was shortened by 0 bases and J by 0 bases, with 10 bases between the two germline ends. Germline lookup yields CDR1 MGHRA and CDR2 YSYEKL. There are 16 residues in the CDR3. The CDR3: CASSQENHLSTDTQYF. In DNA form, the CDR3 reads TGCGCCAGCAGCCAAGAAAACCATCTTAGCACAGATACGCAGTATTTT.

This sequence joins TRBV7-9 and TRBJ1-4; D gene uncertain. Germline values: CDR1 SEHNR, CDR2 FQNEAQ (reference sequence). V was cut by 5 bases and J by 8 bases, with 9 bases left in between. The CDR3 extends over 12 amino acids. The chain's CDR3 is CASSEHLEKLFF. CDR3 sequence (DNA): TGTGCCAGCAGCGAACATCTAGAAAAACTGTTTTTT.

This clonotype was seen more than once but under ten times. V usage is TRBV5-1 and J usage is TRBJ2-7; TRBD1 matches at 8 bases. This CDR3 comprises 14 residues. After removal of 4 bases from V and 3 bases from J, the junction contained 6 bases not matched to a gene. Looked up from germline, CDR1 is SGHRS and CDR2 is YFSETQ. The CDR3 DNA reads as TGCGCCAGCAGCGTCCAGGGGGCAGTCTACGAGCAGTACTTC. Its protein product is CASSVQGAVYEQYF.

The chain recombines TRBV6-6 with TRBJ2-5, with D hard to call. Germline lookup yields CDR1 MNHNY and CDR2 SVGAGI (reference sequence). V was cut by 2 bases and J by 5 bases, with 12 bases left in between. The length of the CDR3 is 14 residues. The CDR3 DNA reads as TGTGCCAGCAGTTACACCCTACTGGAGGAGACCCAGTACTTC. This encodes CASSYTLLEETQYF.

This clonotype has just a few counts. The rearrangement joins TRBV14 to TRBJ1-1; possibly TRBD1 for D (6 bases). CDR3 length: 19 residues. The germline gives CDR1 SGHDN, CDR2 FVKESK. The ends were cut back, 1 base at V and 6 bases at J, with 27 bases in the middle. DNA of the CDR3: TGTGCCAGCAGCCAAGGCCCCCCCGGGTATCAAGGGGGAAACTCTGAAGCTTTCTTT. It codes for CASSQGPPGYQGGNSEAFF.

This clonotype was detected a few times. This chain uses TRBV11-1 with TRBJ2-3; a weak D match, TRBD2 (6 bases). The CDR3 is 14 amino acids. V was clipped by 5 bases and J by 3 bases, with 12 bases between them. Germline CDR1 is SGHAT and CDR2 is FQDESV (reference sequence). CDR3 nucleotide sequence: TGTGCCAGCAGCCCCTTACTAGCAACAGATACGCAGTATTTT. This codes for CASSPLLATDTQYF.

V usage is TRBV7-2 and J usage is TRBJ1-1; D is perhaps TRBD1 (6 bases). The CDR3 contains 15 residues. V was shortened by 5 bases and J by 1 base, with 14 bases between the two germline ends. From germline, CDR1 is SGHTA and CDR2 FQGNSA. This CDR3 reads CASSPIGTRNTEAFF. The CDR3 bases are TGTGCCAGCAGCCCCATCGGGACACGGAACACTGAAGCTTTCTTT.

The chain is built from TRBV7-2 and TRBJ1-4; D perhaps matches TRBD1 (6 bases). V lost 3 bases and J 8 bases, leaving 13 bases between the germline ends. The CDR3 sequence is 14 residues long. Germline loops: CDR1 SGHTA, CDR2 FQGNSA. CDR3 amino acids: CASSFRQDGEKLFF. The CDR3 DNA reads TGTGCCAGCAGCTTCAGACAGGACGGCGAAAAACTGTTTTTT.

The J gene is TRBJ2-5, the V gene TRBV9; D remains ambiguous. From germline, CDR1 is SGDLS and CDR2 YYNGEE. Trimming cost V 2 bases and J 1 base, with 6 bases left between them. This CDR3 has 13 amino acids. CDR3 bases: TGTGCCAGCAGCGTGGGCTTCCAAGAGACCCAGTACTTC. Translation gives CASSVGFQETQYF.

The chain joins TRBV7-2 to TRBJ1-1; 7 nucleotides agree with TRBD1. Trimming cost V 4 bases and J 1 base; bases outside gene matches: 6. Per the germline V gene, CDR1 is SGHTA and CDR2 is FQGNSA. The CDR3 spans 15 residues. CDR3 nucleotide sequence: TGTGCCAGCAGCTATACCCGGGACAGGAACACTGAAGCTTTCTTT. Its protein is CASSYTRDRNTEAFF.

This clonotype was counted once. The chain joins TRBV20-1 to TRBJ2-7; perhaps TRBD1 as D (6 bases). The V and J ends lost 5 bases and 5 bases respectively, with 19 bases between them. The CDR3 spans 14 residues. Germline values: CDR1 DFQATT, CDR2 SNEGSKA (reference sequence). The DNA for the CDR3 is TGCAGTGCTGGCCAGGGGACATACGCCCACGAGCAGTACGTC. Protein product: CSAGQGTYAHEQYV.

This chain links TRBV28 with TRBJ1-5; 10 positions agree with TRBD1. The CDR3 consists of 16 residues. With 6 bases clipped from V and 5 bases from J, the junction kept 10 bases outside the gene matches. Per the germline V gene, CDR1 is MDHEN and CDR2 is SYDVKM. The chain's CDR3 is CASRLDRGRADQPQHF. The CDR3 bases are TGTGCCAGCAGGCTCGACAGGGGGCGGGCGGATCAGCCCCAGCATTTT.

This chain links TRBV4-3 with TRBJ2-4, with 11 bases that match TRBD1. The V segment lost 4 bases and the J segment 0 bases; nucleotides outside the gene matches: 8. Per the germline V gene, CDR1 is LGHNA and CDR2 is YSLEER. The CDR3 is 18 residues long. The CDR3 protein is CASSPDRGRLLAKNIQYF. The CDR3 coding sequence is TGCGCCAGCAGCCCGGACAGGGGGCGTCTTCTAGCCAAAAACATTCAGTACTTC.

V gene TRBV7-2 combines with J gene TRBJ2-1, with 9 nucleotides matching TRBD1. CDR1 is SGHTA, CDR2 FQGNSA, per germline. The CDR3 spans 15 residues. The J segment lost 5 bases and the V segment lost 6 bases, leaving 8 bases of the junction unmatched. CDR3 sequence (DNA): TGTGCCAGCAGGGTAACAGGGGGCAGAAACAATGAGCAGTTCTTC. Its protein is CASRVTGGRNNEQFF.